This TCR beta chain is drawn from a study of OX40 agonist ivuxolimab in advanced cancers. Across the study: An anti-OX40 (CD134) antibody with agonistic activity, ivuxolimab, was administered to patients. Three patients had partial responses: one hepatocellular carcinoma, two cutaneous melanoma. Whole-study findings and limits: In the 0.1-3.0 mg/kg groups, partial responders showed among the lowest expansion. Undetermined was the antigen specificity of the expanded peripheral T cells.

The data were produced by immunoSEQ multiplex PCR, yet TCRdb's version contains in-frame clones alone and is incomplete. The repertoire holds about 84,000 clones, approximately 80% seen once, with less than 3% in the top ten. Concerning this clone: Its antigen is not identified.

Per germline, CDR1 SGHTA and CDR2 FQGNSA. CDR3 length: 11 amino acids. V shed 0 bases and J shed 6 bases, with 2 bases lying between them. Sequenced here: CD4+ or CD8+ T cells sorted from blood, sampled in a trial of the OX40 agonist ivuxolimab. The TCR comes from an adult with an advanced solid tumor such as melanoma, head and neck, liver or kidney cancer. V usage is TRBV7-2 and J usage is TRBJ2-5; no definite D call. The CDR3: CASSLAQTQYF. CDR3 DNA: TGTGCCAGCAGCTTAGCGCAGACCCAGTACTTC.